This TCR beta chain derives from a study of T cell repertoires in cytomegalovirus infection. As regards this clonotype: Antigen: not known.

Via MiXCR, TCRdb re-called the reads, giving one row per CDR3 protein. The profile shows about 830,000 distinct CDR3 sequences, around a third of them singletons. CDR1 and CDR2 (germline): SNHLY, FYNNEI. This CDR3 spans 16 amino acids. The V end lost 6 bases, the J end lost 2 bases, and 18 bases lay between the germline ends. The sample consisted of cultured CD8+ T cells from PBMCs, taken from culture after CMV antigen stimulation. This TCR derives from a human donor in good health (CMV status not recorded). Some clones in this sample may be carry-over from other donors' samples. The J gene is TRBJ2-3, the V gene TRBV2; D remains ambiguous. The CDR3 protein is CASRNSARPHTDTQYF. CDR3 nucleotide sequence: TGTGCCAGCAGGAACTCAGCCCGGCCCCACACAGATACGCAGTATTTT.